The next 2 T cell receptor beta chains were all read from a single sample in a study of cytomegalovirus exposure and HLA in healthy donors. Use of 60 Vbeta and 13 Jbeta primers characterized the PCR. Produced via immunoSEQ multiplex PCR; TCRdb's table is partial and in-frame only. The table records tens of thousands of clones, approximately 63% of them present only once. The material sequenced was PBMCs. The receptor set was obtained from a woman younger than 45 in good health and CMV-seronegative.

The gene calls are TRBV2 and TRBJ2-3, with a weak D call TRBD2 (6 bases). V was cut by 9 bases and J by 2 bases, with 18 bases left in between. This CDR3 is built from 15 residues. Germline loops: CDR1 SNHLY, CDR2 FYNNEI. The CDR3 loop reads CASIERASATDTQYF. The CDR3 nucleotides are TGTGCCAGTATCGAAAGGGCTAGCGCCACAGATACGCAGTATTTT.

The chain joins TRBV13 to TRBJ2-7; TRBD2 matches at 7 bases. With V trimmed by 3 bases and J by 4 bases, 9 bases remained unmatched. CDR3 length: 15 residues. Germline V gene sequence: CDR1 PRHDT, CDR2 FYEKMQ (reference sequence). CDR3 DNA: TGTGCCAGCAGCTTTAGCGGGTCGATGAGGTACGAGCAGTACTTC. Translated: CASSFSGSMRYEQYF.